Listed below are T cell receptor beta chains from one sample, sequenced in a study of blood T cell repertoires in COVID-19. Here immunoSEQ multiplex PCR was the method, and the copy in TCRdb shows in-frame clones only, minus some. The sample holds roughly 230,000 clones; 80% to 85% are singletons and the top ten take approximately 4.8%. The material sequenced was peripheral blood. The receptor set was obtained from a man aged 50 or older with active or convalescent COVID-19. Both conserved end residues are part of each CDR3. Fields, in order: J gene, clone size, D gene, V gene, CDR3 protein, CDR3 DNA. A D gene is named only where the DNA matches it firmly. Only part of the rows carry a size: once, few, many, or a class if the clone is expanded.

TRBJ2-3 NA NA TRBV15 CATRVTARDTQYF TGTGCCACCCGAGTTACTGCGAGAGATACGCAGTATTTT
TRBJ2-3 NA TRBD1 TRBV20-1 CSASDPRPDRAFTDTQYF TGCAGTGCTAGTGACCCCCGTCCTGACAGGGCCTTCACAGATACGCAGTATTTT
TRBJ2-5 NA TRBD2 TRBV2 CATGDASGAGETQYF TGTGCCACGGGAGACGCTAGCGGGGCCGGAGAGACCCAGTACTTC
TRBJ1-1 NA NA TRBV30 CAWIRGAVEAFF TGTGCCTGGATTCGCGGGGCAGTTGAAGCTTTCTTT
TRBJ2-3 NA NA TRBV3-1/TRBV3-2 CASSPRVPHTQYF TGTGCCAGCAGCCCCCGGGTACCACATACGCAGTATTTT
TRBJ1-1 NA NA TRBV6-5 CASSSPGGTDTEAFF TGTGCCAGCAGTTCCCCGGGGGGGACGGACACTGAAGCTTTCTTT
TRBJ1-2 NA TRBD1 TRBV28 CASSFDRGGYTF TGTGCCAGCAGTTTCGACAGGGGCGGCTACACCTTC
TRBJ1-1 NA TRBD1 TRBV19 CASSTDRERTEAFF TGTGCCAGTAGCACCGACAGGGAGAGAACTGAAGCTTTCTTT
TRBJ2-3 NA NA TRBV4-1 CASSQDRAGTQYF TGCGCCAGCAGCCAAGATCGGGCGGGGACGCAGTATTTT
TRBJ2-1 NA TRBD2 TRBV5-1 CASTSLGVAGGNEQFF TGCGCCAGCACCTCCCTGGGAGTAGCGGGGGGTAATGAGCAGTTCTTC
TRBJ1-2 NA TRBD1 TRBV5-6 CASSLGTGPNYGYTF TGTGCCAGCAGCTTGGGGACAGGGCCCAACTATGGCTACACCTTC
TRBJ1-1 NA TRBD1 TRBV5-1 CASSLGDRGTEAFF TGCGCCAGCAGCTTGGGGGACAGGGGGACTGAAGCTTTCTTT
TRBJ2-5 NA NA TRBV12-3/TRBV12-4 CASRRGNRETQYF TGTGCCAGCAGAAGGGGTAATCGGGAGACCCAGTACTTC
TRBJ1-5 NA TRBD1 TRBV19 CASSIGGQGGQPQHF TGTGCCAGTAGTATAGGGGGACAGGGGGGACAGCCCCAGCATTTT
TRBJ1-5 NA TRBD1 TRBV28 CASFGQGAGEPQHF TGTGCCAGCTTTGGACAGGGGGCGGGGGAGCCCCAGCATTTT
TRBJ1-6 once NA TRBV30 CAWSVQAASRHF TGTGCCTGGAGTGTACAGGCAGCGAGTCGCCACTTT
TRBJ2-1 NA NA TRBV29-1 CSERPPGVINEQFF TGCAGCGAGCGGCCCCCAGGTGTAATCAATGAGCAGTTCTTC
TRBJ1-1 NA NA TRBV4-2 CASSWAGDRNTEAFF TGTGCCAGCAGCTGGGCAGGGGATCGGAACACTGAAGCTTTCTTT
TRBJ1-2 NA NA TRBV3-1/TRBV3-2 CASSQHHQGLYNYGYTF TGTGCCAGCAGCCAACACCACCAGGGGCTTTATAACTATGGCTACACCTTC
TRBJ2-7 NA TRBD1 TRBV18 CASSPGTGAYEQYF TGTGCCAGCTCACCGGGGACAGGGGCCTACGAGCAGTACTTC
TRBJ2-7 NA TRBD2 TRBV7-2 CASSLGRRGREQYF TGTGCCAGCAGCCTCGGGAGGAGGGGACGTGAGCAGTACTTC
TRBJ2-1 NA NA TRBV10-3 CAISGADSNNEQFF TGTGCCATCAGTGGAGCAGACAGCAACAATGAGCAGTTCTTC
TRBJ2-1 NA TRBD2 TRBV7-8 CASRPGLAVNEQFF TGTGCCAGCAGGCCGGGACTAGCTGTCAATGAGCAGTTCTTC
TRBJ1-1 few TRBD1 TRBV19 CASSIPQGGTEAFF TGTGCCAGTAGTATACCACAGGGGGGCACTGAAGCTTTCTTT
TRBJ2-5 NA TRBD2 TRBV13 CASSRGLAGGRQETQYF TGTGCCAGCAGCCGGGGACTAGCGGGGGGCAGGCAAGAGACCCAGTACTTC
TRBJ1-1 NA NA TRBV18 CASSRTALNTEAFF TGTGCCAGCTCAAGGACAGCTTTGAACACTGAAGCTTTCTTT
TRBJ2-3 NA NA TRBV6-6 CASSPLQGGEDTQYF TGTGCCAGCAGTCCTCTTCAGGGGGGCGAAGATACGCAGTATTTT
TRBJ2-5 once TRBD2 TRBV11-2 CASTSSGTSGGAGETQYF TGTGCCAGTACTTCCTCAGGGACTAGCGGGGGGGCCGGAGAGACCCAGTACTTC
TRBJ1-3 NA NA TRBV7-8 CASSPAPGDGNTIYF TGTGCCAGCAGCCCAGCACCAGGGGATGGAAACACCATATATTTT
TRBJ2-7 NA NA TRBV11-3 CASTFQGGRNVF TGTGCCAGCACCTTCCAGGGGGGCCGAAATGTCTTC
TRBJ1-2 few TRBD1 TRBV30 CAWQTGTGATNLYGYTF TGTGCCTGGCAAACCGGGACAGGGGCCACCAATCTCTATGGCTACACCTTC
TRBJ1-5 NA NA TRBV6-5 CASSSGRGGNQPQHF TGTGCCAGCAGTTCGGGGAGGGGCGGCAATCAGCCCCAGCATTTT
TRBJ2-3 NA NA TRBV29-1 CSAGHTSTDTQYF TGCAGCGCCGGACACACTAGCACAGATACGCAGTATTTT
TRBJ2-3 NA TRBD2 TRBV4-2 CASSQGRGMTGGLTDTQYF TGTGCCAGCAGCCAAGGTCGGGGAATGACGGGGGGGCTGACAGATACGCAGTATTTT
TRBJ2-1 NA TRBD1 TRBV11-3 CASSLETDRGQFF TGTGCCAGCAGCTTAGAAACGGACAGGGGGCAGTTCTTC